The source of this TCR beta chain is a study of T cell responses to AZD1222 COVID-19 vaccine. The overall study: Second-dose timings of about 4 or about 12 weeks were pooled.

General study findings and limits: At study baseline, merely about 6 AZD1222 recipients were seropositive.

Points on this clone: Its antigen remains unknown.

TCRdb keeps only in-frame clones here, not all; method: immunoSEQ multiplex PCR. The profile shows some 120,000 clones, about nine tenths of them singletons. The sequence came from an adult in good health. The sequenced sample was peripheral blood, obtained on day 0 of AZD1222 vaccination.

The CDR3 DNA follows: TGCGCCAGCAGCCCGGGGAGCGAGACCTACGAGCAGTACTTC. Translating it yields CASSPGSETYEQYF. The rearrangement uses TRBV4-1 and TRBJ2-7, with a possible D match to TRBD2 (5 bases). Trimming stripped 4 bases from V and 2 bases from J, with 12 bases between. The CDR3 contains 14 residues. Germline CDR1 MGHRA, CDR2 YSYEKL.